The rows below give T cell receptor beta chains drawn from one sample of a study of blood T cell repertoires in COVID-19. The repertoire was sequenced with immunoSEQ multiplex PCR; TCRdb's copy has only in-frame clones and lacks some. The sample lists some 300,000 clones; more than 75% were seen once. The sequencing sample was made of PBMCs or T cells enriched from blood (not recorded which). These receptors were obtained from a woman aged 55-70 years in a cohort exposed to, infected with or recovered from COVID-19 (not recorded which). The conserved cysteine and the conserved F or W are not part of the CDR3 here.

v_call	j_call	cdr3_aa
TRBV5-6	TRBJ2-7	ASSWRDGRTYEQY
TRBV6-6	TRBJ2-7	ASSYPTGTGVNEQY
TRBV2	TRBJ1-6	ASKAQGSYNSPLH
TRBV14	TRBJ1-2	ASSQVQLRGYT
TRBV19	TRBJ1-5	ASSINLPSSNQPQH
TRBV6-5	TRBJ1-1	ASSYEGRGGAPAF
TRBV28	TRBJ1-5	ASSSYRDRQDNQPQH
TRBV19	TRBJ2-3	ASWDRNTDTQY
TRBV24-1	TRBJ2-7	ATSDAGTGIYEQY
TRBV27	TRBJ1-5	ASNLKPQPQH
TRBV14	TRBJ2-3	ASSLGGSVRDTQY
TRBV30	TRBJ1-1	AWSGGQWDTEAF
TRBV28	TRBJ1-2	ASSQTTGWGYT
TRBV6-6	TRBJ2-7	ASSVGQGREDEQY
TRBV2	TRBJ2-3	ASSEGRTSTDTQY
TRBV5-8	TRBJ1-6	ASSSGQGNNIGSPLH
TRBV6-6	TRBJ1-5	ASSKQGGNQPQH
TRBV28	TRBJ2-7	ASSPGAGQGAPPYEQY